This T cell receptor (beta chain) was found in a study of PD-1 blockade in classical Hodgkin lymphoma. Every patient had relapsed following autologous stem cell transplantation, and cohorts differed in brentuximab vedotin exposure. Assay: immunoSEQ multiplex PCR; the TCRdb copy retains only in-frame clones and omits some. The sample contains tens of thousands of clones, approximately 89% of which appear only once. V was cut by 1 base and J by 7 bases, with 13 bases left in between. This CDR3 spans 14 amino acids. Per the germline V gene, CDR1 is MNHNS and CDR2 is SASEGT. The rearrangement uses TRBV6-1 and TRBJ2-5; a weak D match, TRBD2 (5 bases). The receptor comes from a human donor with classical Hodgkin lymphoma. The sample in question was peripheral blood mononuclear cells (PBMCs), obtained before the second cycle of nivolumab. The CDR3 protein is CASSEVGREATQYF. The CDR3 DNA reads as TGTGCCAGCAGTGAAGTGGGTCGGGAAGCGACCCAGTACTTC.